This TCR beta chain was retrieved from a study of T-cell memory formation after mild COVID-19. Study information: Largely donor-specific sequence clusters came from two donors.

On this clonotype: No antigen is known for it.

V gave up 4 bases and J gave up 2 bases; unmatched junction bases: 14. The CDR3 is made up of 18 amino acids. The germline V gene encodes CDR1 MDHEN and CDR2 SYDVKM. The study, taken as a whole, reports: CD4+ clones that contracted lay mainly in CM and EM; CD8+ ones lay in EMRA. Confirmation was lacking for SARS-CoV-2 specificity of second-wave clones that peaked on day 37. Memory sampled before infection contained some responding clones, suggesting cross-reactive memory joined.

One entry per CDR3 protein, called by TCRdb with MiXCR from the 5' RACE reads. The sample contains about 390,000 distinct CDR3 sequences, under 25% of which appear only once. The chain employs TRBV28 and TRBJ2-5; 9 nucleotides line up with TRBD2. This receptor was taken from an adult woman who had mild COVID-19 (a few samples of this study predate the infection). Cell type and time point are not known. The sample consisted of PBMCs or a T cell subset sorted from them (not recorded which). The CDR3 DNA reads TGTGCCAGCAGTTCTGCCAATACTAGCGGGTACCAACAAGAGACCCAGTACTTC. Translated, it gives CASSSANTSGYQQETQYF.